The 30 T cell receptor beta chains presented below share a single source sample, sequenced in a study of shared clonotypes between healthy human individuals. Only in-frame clones appear in the TCRdb table, and some are missing; sequencing was by immunoSEQ multiplex PCR. The data hold 190,000 or so clones, with approximately 60% observed a single time. The sequenced sample was memory CD4+ T cells sorted from blood. Stated subset: CD45RA-negative fraction. These receptors were collected from a man aged 30 to 39 in good health.

This chain links TRBV18 with TRBJ2-5; the match to TRBD1 covers 7 bases. CDR1 and CDR2 (germline): KGHSH, LQKENI. This CDR3 has 15 amino acids. The V and J ends lost 2 bases and 1 base, in that order; junction bases with no gene match: 4. As DNA, the CDR3 is TGTGCCAGCTCACCAATTCGGGACAGCCAAGAGACCCAGTACTTC. Residues: CASSPIRDSQETQYF.

This chain joins TRBV30 and TRBJ2-1; D is undetermined. Trimming stripped 2 bases from V and 12 bases from J, with 11 bases between. CDR3 length equals 11 residues. Germline CDR1 and CDR2: GTSNPN and SVGIG (reference sequence). The CDR3 sequence: CAWSRSVGQFF. The CDR3 DNA follows: TGTGCCTGGAGTAGGAGTGTGGGGCAGTTCTTC.

The rearrangement links TRBV6-6 to TRBJ2-1; possible D gene TRBD2, 5 bases. The germline V gene encodes CDR1 MNHNY and CDR2 SVGAGI (reference sequence). Trimming left V 6 bases short and J 5 bases short, with 20 bases between. The CDR3 runs to 16 residues. DNA of the CDR3: TGTGCCAGCAGCCAACACGTGGGGAGCGGCAACAATGAGCAGTTCTTC. It translates to CASSQHVGSGNNEQFF.

This clone was seen a handful of times. CDR3 DNA sequence: TGCGCCAGCAGCTGGGTCACCGGGACTAGACCACAAGAGCAGTACTTC. Amino acids: CASSWVTGTRPQEQYF. This chain links TRBV5-1 with TRBJ2-7; 8 nucleotides agree with TRBD2. Trimming at V came to 3 bases and at J to 7 bases, leaving 15 bases not matched to a gene. The CDR3 is 16 residues long. CDR1 SGHRS and CDR2 YFSETQ come from the germline V gene.

The CDR3 coding sequence is TGTGCCAGTATGTATAGCAATCAGCCCCAGCATTTT. It specifies CASMYSNQPQHF. V usage is TRBV6-1 and J usage is TRBJ1-5; D gene ambiguous. Trimming stripped 9 bases from V and 0 bases from J, with 6 bases between. The CDR3 extends over 12 amino acids. CDR1 is MNHNS and CDR2 is SASEGT in the germline V gene.

The chain is built from TRBV27 and TRBJ2-5, with TRBD1 as a possible D gene (6 bases). The germline CDR1 and CDR2 sequences are MNHEY and SMNVEV (reference sequence). Trimming took off 5 bases at V and 5 bases at J, with 18 bases between the two ends. CDR3 length: 15 amino acids. CDR3 nucleotide sequence: TGTGCCAGCAGTGGGGGAAACAGGGTCGGTGAGACCCAGTACTTC. It translates to CASSGGNRVGETQYF.

The rearrangement joins TRBV5-1 to TRBJ1-1; D is undetermined. Germline CDR1 is SGHRS and CDR2 is YFSETQ. Trimming cost V 0 bases and J 0 bases, with 12 bases left between them. This CDR3 has 16 residues. This chain's CDR3 is CASSLGVAGLNTEAFF. DNA of the CDR3: TGCGCCAGCAGCTTGGGGGTGGCGGGGTTGAACACTGAAGCTTTCTTT.

This clone was observed a handful of times. The chain's CDR3 is CAISLDSNYGYTF. In DNA, the CDR3 is TGTGCCATCAGCCTGGACAGCAACTATGGCTACACCTTC. The chain has TRBV10-3 and TRBJ1-2, with a tentative D call TRBD1 (6 bases). This CDR3 is 13 amino acids long. The germline V gene has CDR1 ENHRY and CDR2 SYGVKD. V was clipped by 6 bases and J by 2 bases, with 10 bases between them.

The chain couples TRBV29-1 to TRBJ2-1; D not certain. CDR1 is SQVTM and CDR2 is ANQGSEA in the germline V gene. This CDR3 spans 14 amino acids. V was shortened by 6 bases and J by 3 bases, with 15 bases between the two germline ends. The CDR3 nucleotides are TGCAGCGTCGACGAAACCTGGATCTACAATGAGCAGTTCTTC. It yields the protein CSVDETWIYNEQFF.

This clone was detected only a few times. This chain joins TRBV6-4 and TRBJ2-3, with TRBD2 matching over 8 bases. This CDR3 contains 14 residues. Losses at the gene ends were 3 bases for V and 2 bases for J; bases not matched to a gene: 1. CDR1 and CDR2 from the germline V gene are MRHNA and SNTAGT. The CDR3 DNA reads TGTGCCAGCAGTGAACTAGCGGCCACAGATACGCAGTATTTT. As protein: CASSELAATDTQYF.

V and J are TRBV6-1 and TRBJ1-5, with 7 bases matching TRBD1. The germline CDR1 and CDR2 sequences are MNHNS and SASEGT. The CDR3 contains 13 residues. After removal of 6 bases from V and 2 bases from J, the junction contained 1 base not matched to a gene. CDR3 coding DNA: TGTGCCAGCAGAGACAGGGGCAATCAGCCCCAGCATTTT. Amino acid sequence: CASRDRGNQPQHF.

The chain uses TRBV28 and TRBJ1-2; maybe TRBD1 (5 bases). Trimming left V 10 bases short and J 3 bases short, with 12 bases between. CDR1 is MDHEN and CDR2 is SYDVKM in the germline V gene. The CDR3 runs 12 residues. The CDR3 nucleotides are TGTGCCATCAGGGAAATTTACTATGGCTACACCTTC. The encoded protein is CAIREIYYGYTF.

The CDR3 here is CASSRNRGDTQYF. For the CDR3, the DNA is TGTGCCAGCAGCAGGAACAGGGGGGATACGCAGTATTTT. This chain uses TRBV11-2 with TRBJ2-3, with 8 nucleotides matching TRBD1. V shed 5 bases and J 6 bases; nucleotides not matched to a gene: 4. Germline CDR1 SGHAT, CDR2 FQNNGV. This CDR3 is 13 amino acids long. Using reference TRBV11-2 and TRBJ2-3 for the parts outside the CDR3, the full variable domain is EAGVAQSPRYKIIEKRQSVAFWCNPISGHATLYWYQQILGQGPKLLIQFQNNGVVDDSQLPKDRFSAERLKGVDSTLKIQPAKLEDSAVYLCASSRNRGDTQYFGPGTRLTVL.

The J gene is TRBJ1-4, the V gene TRBV7-8, with 10 positions matching TRBD1. The germline CDR1 and CDR2 sequences are SGHVS and FQNEAQ. The CDR3 length is 16 residues. V shed 5 bases and J 1 base; nucleotides not matched to a gene: 4. For the CDR3, the DNA is TGTGCCAGCAGCCCGGGACAGGGGATAACTAATGAAAAACTGTTTTTT. It codes for CASSPGQGITNEKLFF.

The genes are TRBV7-6 and TRBJ2-1; D unresolved. CDR3 length equals 14 residues. Trimming left V 1 base short and J 5 bases short, with 9 bases between. Germline V gene lookup returns CDR1 SGHVS and CDR2 FNYEAQ. Here the CDR3 DNA reads TGTGCCAGCAGCTTAGGTATCCGGAACAATGAGCAGTTCTTC. It is translated as CASSLGIRNNEQFF. Filled out from reference TRBV7-6 and TRBJ2-1, the complete variable domain reads GAGVSQSPRYKVTKRGQDVALRCDPISGHVSLYWYRQALGQGPEFLTYFNYEAQQDKSGLPNDRFSAERPEGSISTLTIQRTEQRDSAMYRCASSLGIRNNEQFFGPGTRLTVL.

The CDR3 protein is CANKNYDRVYEQYF. Here the CDR3 DNA reads TGCGCCAACAAAAATTATGACCGTGTGTACGAGCAGTACTTC. The gene calls are TRBV10-2 and TRBJ2-7, with D unresolved. CDR3 length: 14 amino acids. V was shortened by 10 bases and J by 4 bases, with 20 bases between the two germline ends. Germline CDR1 and CDR2: WSHSY and SAAADI.

This clone was recorded only once. This rearrangement joins TRBV6-1 to TRBJ2-1; 7 bases match TRBD2. Germline trimming cut 2 bases from V and 11 bases from J; bases unmatched to any gene: 12. The CDR3 runs to 15 residues. Germline CDR1 reads MNHNS; CDR2 reads SASEGT. CDR3 coding DNA: TGTGCCAGCAGTGAATTTTTTGTTGCGGGAGAGCAGCAGTTCTTC. Its protein is CASSEFFVAGEQQFF.

The chain combines TRBV5-5 with TRBJ1-3; D unresolved. The CDR3 has 14 residues. V lost 2 bases and J 2 bases, leaving 8 bases between the germline ends. In germline, CDR1 is SGHKS, CDR2 YYEKEE (reference sequence). The CDR3 protein is CASSFAGAGNTIYF. In DNA, the CDR3 is TGTGCCAGCAGCTTTGCGGGAGCTGGAAACACCATATATTTT.

This clone was seen ten or more times. The gene calls are TRBV5-1 and TRBJ2-5; 8 bases are shared with TRBD2. Germline CDR1 and CDR2: SGHRS and YFSETQ. Losses at the gene ends were 5 bases for V and 5 bases for J; bases not matched to a gene: 14. The CDR3 spans 16 residues. DNA of the CDR3: TGCGCCAGCAGGGTAGAAGCAGCGGGAGCCAGGGAGACCCAGTACTTC. It is translated as CASRVEAAGARETQYF.

This chain connects TRBV6-5 to TRBJ2-1; D is ambiguous. CDR1 is MNHEY and CDR2 is SVGAGI in the germline V gene. The CDR3 runs to 15 residues. Deletions cut 2 bases from V and 9 bases from J, with 17 bases between. CDR3 protein: CASSYQASTAGEQFF. As DNA, the CDR3 is TGTGCCAGCAGTTACCAGGCCTCAACGGCTGGTGAGCAGTTCTTC.

The rearrangement uses TRBV19 and TRBJ1-1; 7 nucleotides agree with TRBD1. This CDR3 has 14 residues. V lost 3 bases and J lost 4; bases outside the gene matches: 5. The germline CDR1 and CDR2 sequences are LNHDA and SQIVND (reference sequence). The CDR3 DNA reads TGTGCCAGTAGTATCCCCAGGGGGAGCACTGAAGCTTTCTTT. Amino acid sequence: CASSIPRGSTEAFF. The full variable domain, completed using reference TRBV19 and TRBJ1-1, is DGGITQSPKYLFRKEGQNVTLSCEQNLNHDAMYWYRQDPGQGLRLIYYSQIVNDFQKGDIAEGYSVSREKKESFPLTVTSAQKNPTAFYLCASSIPRGSTEAFFGQGTRLTVV.

The chain has TRBV4-3 and TRBJ1-1, with TRBD1 as a possible D gene (6 bases). CDR1 LGHNA and CDR2 YSLEER come from the germline V gene. This CDR3 is 15 amino acids long. Trimming took off 4 bases at V and 1 base at J, with 13 bases between the two ends. The CDR3 coding sequence is TGCGCCAGCAGCCTCACGACAGGCGAGAACACTGAAGCTTTCTTT. The encoded protein is CASSLTTGENTEAFF.

About this clone: Other DNA variants within this sample encode the same CDR3. The chain carries TRBV29-1 and TRBJ1-2; 10 bases line up with TRBD1. The CDR3 loop spans 12 amino acids. Germline assignment: CDR1 SQVTM and CDR2 ANQGSEA. V dropped 5 bases and J dropped 5; count of bases not matched to a gene: 2. CDR3 protein: CSVRTGGYGYTF. In DNA form, the CDR3 reads TGCAGCGTTAGGACAGGGGGGTATGGCTACACCTTC.

The chain employs TRBV7-9 and TRBJ2-7; 10 bases are a match to TRBD2. Trimming took 1 base from V and 7 from J; bases not matched to a gene: 10. This CDR3 spans 16 amino acids. Germline-derived CDR1 and CDR2 are SEHNR and FQNEAQ (reference sequence). CDR3 bases: TGTGCCAGCAGCTTAGGGACGGCTAGCGGGAGTAAGGAGCAGTACTTC. This translates into CASSLGTASGSKEQYF. Looking up the rest from reference TRBV7-9 and TRBJ2-7 gives the full variable domain: DTGVSQNPRHKITKRGQNVTFRCDPISEHNRLYWYRQTLGQGPEFLTYFQNEAQLEKSRLLSDRFSAERPKGSFSTLEIQRTEQGDSAMYLCASSLGTASGSKEQYFGPGTRLTVT.

The V gene is TRBV6-5, the J gene TRBJ2-1; TRBD1 matches at 7 bases. Trimming removed 5 bases from V and 6 bases from J; junction bases left unmatched: 7. CDR3 length: 14 residues. In germline, CDR1 is MNHEY, CDR2 SVGAGI. CDR3 nucleotide sequence: TGTGCCAGCAGTAACGACAGGGACGTCAATGAGCAGTTCTTC. Its protein is CASSNDRDVNEQFF.

This clone came up once. The chain has TRBV5-6 and TRBJ1-2, with 7 bases identical to TRBD1. V trimming: 4 bases; J trimming: 8 bases; junction bases outside the gene matches: 14. CDR1 SGHDT and CDR2 YYEEEE come from the germline V gene. CDR3 length equals 15 residues. CDR3 sequence reads: CASSPRQGSSYGYTF. CDR3 sequence (DNA): TGTGCCAGCAGCCCTCGACAGGGATCTTCTTACGGCTACACCTTC.

This clone was counted only a few times. The J gene is TRBJ2-7, the V gene TRBV7-3; 7 bases fit TRBD2. V lost 2 bases, J lost 5 bases, and 9 bases stayed unmatched. The germline CDR1 and CDR2 sequences are SGHTA and FQGTGA. CDR3 size: 15 residues. The chain's CDR3 is CASSLASTSYHEQYF. CDR3 nucleotides: TGTGCCAGCAGCTTAGCGTCGACTAGCTACCACGAGCAGTACTTC.

V usage is TRBV20-1 and J usage is TRBJ2-1; D gene ambiguous. The CDR3 extends over 11 amino acids. CDR1 DFQATT and CDR2 SNEGSKA come from the germline V gene (reference sequence). Trimming removed 5 bases from V and 14 bases from J, with 16 bases in between. This CDR3 is CSAQTHPSEFF. The CDR3 region has the DNA TGCAGTGCTCAGACCCACCCTAGTGAGTTCTTC.

This clone was counted ten times or more. The CDR3 coding sequence is TGTGCCAGCTCGGAGGGGGCAGGCACTGAAGCTTTCTTT. It is translated as CASSEGAGTEAFF. The chain combines TRBV2 with TRBJ1-1; 7 nucleotides align to TRBD1. The CDR3 is 13 amino acids. Germline lookup yields CDR1 SNHLY and CDR2 FYNNEI. The V segment lost 8 bases and the J segment 4 bases; nucleotides outside the gene matches: 7.

Only one count was recorded for this clone. The J gene is TRBJ2-1, the V gene TRBV9; D not resolved. V was clipped by 3 bases and J by 8 bases, with 12 bases between them. CDR1 and CDR2 (germline): SGDLS, YYNGEE. There are 13 residues in the CDR3. The CDR3 protein is CASSEGPADEQFF. CDR3 coding DNA: TGTGCCAGCAGCGAGGGTCCCGCCGATGAGCAGTTCTTC.